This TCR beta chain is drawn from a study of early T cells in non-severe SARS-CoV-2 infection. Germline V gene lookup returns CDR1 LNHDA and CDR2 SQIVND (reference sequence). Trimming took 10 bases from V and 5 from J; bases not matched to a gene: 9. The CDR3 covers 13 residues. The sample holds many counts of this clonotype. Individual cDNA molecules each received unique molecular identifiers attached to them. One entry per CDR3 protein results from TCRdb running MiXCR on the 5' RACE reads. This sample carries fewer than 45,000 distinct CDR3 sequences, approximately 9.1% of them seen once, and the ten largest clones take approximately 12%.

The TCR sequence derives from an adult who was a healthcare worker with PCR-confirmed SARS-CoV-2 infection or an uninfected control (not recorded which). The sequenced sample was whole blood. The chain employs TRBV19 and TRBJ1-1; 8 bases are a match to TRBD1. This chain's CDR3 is CAMMDRARTEAFF. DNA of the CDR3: TGTGCCATGATGGACAGGGCGAGGACTGAAGCTTTCTTT.